This TCR beta chain stems from a study of vaccination and CD4 T cells after COVID-19. Details on this clonotype: Its target is unknown.

This sample's treatment: roughly 10-day PBMC culture with coronavirus spike peptide pools or control peptides (ViraFEST assay). Germline V lookup: CDR1 LGHNT, CDR2 FRNRAP. This CDR3 is built from 18 residues. Trimming took 0 bases from V and 0 from J, leaving 15 bases between them. The study sequenced cultured CD4+ T cell DNA using the Oncomine TCR Beta short-read assay. In TCRdb, the PCR reads were re-called with MiXCR into one record per CDR3 protein. The sample lists about 19,000 distinct CDR3 sequences, 31% occurring once. The rearrangement links TRBV12-5 to TRBJ1-5, with no clear D. Sequencing was carried out using cultured CD4+ T cells from blood. This clonotype originated in a human donor with COVID-19. The DNA for the CDR3 is TGTGCTAGTGGTTTGGTAAACGTTGGGGTGATTAGCAATCAGCCCCAGCATTTT. As protein: CASGLVNVGVISNQPQHF.